A selection of T cell receptor beta chains follows, all from one sample in a study of lymphopenia after photon versus proton radiotherapy. Produced via immunoSEQ multiplex PCR; TCRdb's table is partial and in-frame only. The table lists 75,000 or so clones, around 80% of them singletons. The sample consisted of peripheral blood, taken from a patient treated with proton-based radiotherapy. These receptors all stem from a man aged 55 to 70 with pancreatic cancer. CDR3s include the opening cysteine and the closing phenylalanine or tryptophan.

v_gene | CDR3aa
TRBV30 | CAWGTSYTGELFF
TRBV11-2 | CASSSLFRGGEQYF
TRBV13 | CASSPALTETMGQFF
TRBV5-1 | CASSLTWLSDEQFF
TRBV7-2 | CASSLVRHEQYF
TRBV20-1 | CSARQNNEQFF
TRBV11-3 | CASSFPWGGGEQFF
TRBV6-5 | CASSYTLAETQYF
TRBV28 | CASREPYSGTPYEQYF
TRBV30 | CAWSLTSGSYNEQFF
TRBV28 | CASSPRGQARDYEQYF
TRBV27 | CASSSPQGANEAFF
TRBV6-4 | CASRSGAKSSFF
TRBV30 | CAWSVKGTEAFF
TRBV28 | CASSLNGLAKDIQYF
TRBV27 | CASSPDRGRVYGYTF
TRBV2 | CASSAYPRVRNQPQHF
TRBV7-2 | CASSTSSNQPQHF
TRBV7-9 | CASSQSETQYF
TRBV7-2 | CASSLDRAEAFF
TRBV4-1 | CASSQDPAGNYEQYF
TRBV19 | CASSGTGTGELFF
TRBV29-1 | CSADRGPETQYF
TRBV7-2 | CASSPLRGLGYEQYF
TRBV5-1 | CASSTGQSTGELFF
TRBV7-9 | CASSPPGSSTDTQYF
TRBV5-1 | CASSLGGGQTYEQYF
TRBV5-1 | CASSSTSGFTDTQYF
TRBV29-1 | CSVSKADTQYF
TRBV18 | CATAQVPRYQETQYF
TRBV5-4 | CASSRSGASTDTQYF
TRBV2 | CASSGLAVNNEQFF
TRBV15 | CATSRDQAGTNTGELFF
TRBV11-2 | CASSLVAGRGGELFF
TRBV7-2 | CASGDGPNIQYF
TRBV5-1 | CATSYSGGGETQYF
TRBV11-2 | CASSLGMGQSFGYGYTF
TRBV7-8 | CASSLGLGTSTDTQYF
TRBV7-3 | CASSLARNEQYF
TRBV5-1 | CASSLVQRENTEAFF
TRBV7-6 | CASSLAEHSGGELFF